This T cell receptor (beta chain) originates from a study of a mutant IDH1 vaccine in newly diagnosed glioma. Overall study context: Vaccinations, eight in total, occurred in weeks 1, 3, 5, 7, 11, 15, 19, 23. Mean patient age was about 40 years; approximately 60% were male and around 40% female. Antecedent treatment encompassed radiotherapy, temozolomide, or their combination; the majority received both.

Worth noting for this clone: Its antigen is as yet unknown.

Specified time point: week 5, during vaccination. All doses held 300 ug of mutant IDH1 20-mer peptide, with topical imiquimod. Profiling relied on immunoSEQ multiplex PCR, and the TCRdb table lists in-frame clones only, not all of them. Altogether just under 80,000 clones are present, 91% being singletons, with the ten largest covering about 0.6%. Germline CDR1 and CDR2: MNHNS and SASEGT. Trimming removed 8 bases from V and 6 bases from J, with 17 bases in between. There are 14 residues in the CDR3. The receptor comes from a woman aged 50 to 65 with glioma. The specimen comprised PBMCs, sampled from a glioma patient whose treatment included an IDH1 peptide vaccine. The V call is TRBV6-1, the J call TRBJ2-1, with a weak D call TRBD2 (7 bases). This CDR3 reads CASLRGGSGNEQFF. As DNA, the CDR3 is TGTGCCAGCCTGAGGGGGGGTTCGGGCAATGAGCAGTTCTTC.